The next 2 T cell receptor beta chains were all read from a single sample in a study of shared clonotypes between healthy human individuals. Data came from immunoSEQ multiplex PCR; TCRdb stores just in-frame clones and leaves some out. The sample shows roughly 760,000 clones, around 72% of them seen only once. The material sequenced was memory CD4+ T cells sorted from blood. Subset of the sample: CD45RA-negative fraction. These receptors were obtained from a woman aged 25 to 39 in good health.

This chain joins TRBV9 and TRBJ1-6; 7 bases line up with TRBD1. The CDR3 is 15 residues long. The junction had 2 bases not matched to a gene; V was cut back by 0 bases and J by 5 bases. Germline V lookup: CDR1 SGDLS, CDR2 YYNGEE. In nucleotides, the CDR3 is TGTGCCAGCAGCGTAGGAGGGGGCGATAATTCACCCCTCCACTTT. Residues: CASSVGGGDNSPLHF.

The rearrangement joins TRBV5-1 to TRBJ2-3, with a possible D match to TRBD2 (6 bases). The CDR3 covers 15 residues. Germline CDR1 SGHRS, CDR2 YFSETQ. Trimming stripped 2 bases from V and 2 bases from J, with 12 bases between. As DNA, the CDR3 is TGCGCCAGCAGCTTCCTTAGGAGGGTCACAGATACGCAGTATTTT. This translates into CASSFLRRVTDTQYF.